This entry lists 26 T cell receptor beta chains sequenced from one sample in a study of blood T cell repertoires in COVID-19. The protocol was immunoSEQ multiplex PCR, while the TCRdb copy is restricted to in-frame clones and leaves out a portion. Among under 350,000 clones listed, approximately 86% were seen once. Sequencing used PBMCs or T cells enriched from blood (not recorded which). These receptors all come from a woman between 18 and 29 years old who had recovered from COVID-19.

The chain uses TRBV6-5 and TRBJ2-7; 8 bases fit TRBD1. Trimming cost V 6 bases and J 4 bases; bases outside gene matches: 11. This CDR3 region has 15 residues. The germline V gene has CDR1 MNHEY and CDR2 SVGAGI. CDR3 coding DNA: TGTGCCAGCAGCTCAGGACAGGGTGTCACATACGAGCAGTACTTC. It translates to CASSSGQGVTYEQYF.

This clone has a handful of counts. For the CDR3, the DNA is TGTGCCAGCAGCGTAACCGGGACAGGGGTCTCCTACGAGCAGTACTTC. As protein: CASSVTGTGVSYEQYF. This chain connects TRBV7-2 to TRBJ2-7, with 10 positions matching TRBD1. Germline values: CDR1 SGHTA, CDR2 FQGNSA. This CDR3 is 16 amino acids long. The junction had 7 bases not matched to a gene; V was cut back by 5 bases and J by 0 bases.

In DNA form, the CDR3 reads TGTGCCAGCAGTGAAGACCGGGATATCAATCAGCCCCAGCATTTT. It encodes CASSEDRDINQPQHF. The chain couples TRBV6-1 to TRBJ1-5; D not resolved. Trimming removed 1 base from V and 3 bases from J, with 10 bases in between. Germline V lookup: CDR1 MNHNS, CDR2 SASEGT. The CDR3 runs 15 residues.

The chain is built from TRBV9 and TRBJ2-2; D possibly corresponds to TRBD2 (6 bases). V was pared by 0 bases and J by 5 bases, with 17 bases between. Germline V gene lookup returns CDR1 SGDLS and CDR2 YYNGEE. The CDR3 is made up of 17 amino acids. For the CDR3, the DNA is TGTGCCAGCAGCGTAGAGGGAGGTTCTCAACCTACCGGGGAGCTGTTTTTT. Translating it yields CASSVEGGSQPTGELFF.

This clone was observed a handful of times. J is TRBJ1-4 and V is TRBV7-2, with D uncertain. V lost 5 bases to trimming and J lost 0 bases, with 7 bases between them. Germline CDR1 reads SGHTA; CDR2 reads FQGNSA. CDR3 length: 14 residues. CDR3 sequence: CASSRDATNEKLFF. The CDR3 DNA reads TGTGCCAGCAGCCGGGATGCAACTAATGAAAAACTGTTTTTT.

The chain links TRBV28 to TRBJ1-3; D not resolved. Germline V lookup: CDR1 MDHEN, CDR2 SYDVKM. Trimming left V 2 bases short and J 0 bases short, with 5 bases between. The CDR3 totals 14 residues. CDR3 DNA: TGTGCCAGCAGTTTAATTAGCTCTGGAAACACCATATATTTT. It yields the protein CASSLISSGNTIYF.

The V gene is TRBV3-1 (or the pseudogene TRBV3-2), the J gene TRBJ1-5; 11 nucleotides agree with TRBD1. The CDR3 has 15 residues. Germline V gives CDR1 LGHDT, CDR2 YNNKEL (reference sequence). V lost 4 bases, J lost 4 bases, and 3 bases stayed unmatched. The CDR3 coding sequence is TGTGCCAGCAGCCTGGGGACAGGGGGAAATCAGCCCCAGCATTTT. Translated: CASSLGTGGNQPQHF.

The chain carries TRBV7-2 and TRBJ2-7; D is undetermined. The CDR3 is 17 amino acids. Per germline, CDR1 SGHTA and CDR2 FQGNSA. V was shortened by 1 base and J by 0 bases, with 16 bases between the two germline ends. The CDR3 sequence: CASSLVVRVRSSYEQYF. The CDR3 coding sequence is TGTGCCAGCAGCTTAGTGGTCCGGGTCCGAAGCTCCTACGAGCAGTACTTC.

As to this clone: The sample contains more than one DNA sequence encoding this CDR3. The rearrangement joins TRBV5-1 to TRBJ2-7, with D perhaps matching TRBD2 (6 bases). Germline-derived CDR1 and CDR2 are SGHRS and YFSETQ. The CDR3 has 13 amino acids. The ends were cut back, 3 bases at V and 0 bases at J, with 7 bases in the middle. The CDR3 loop is CASSSGGSYEQYF. CDR3 bases: TGCGCCAGCAGCTCCGGGGGCTCCTACGAGCAGTACTTC.

The chain links TRBV14 to TRBJ2-1, with a tentative D call TRBD2 (5 bases). The germline V gene encodes CDR1 SGHDN and CDR2 FVKESK. There are 15 residues in the CDR3. Trimming cost V 3 bases and J 0 bases, with 9 bases left between them. The CDR3 DNA follows: TGTGCCAGCAGCCACTGGGAGAGCTCCTACAATGAGCAGTTCTTC. Translation: CASSHWESSYNEQFF.

The chain couples TRBV3-1 (or the pseudogene TRBV3-2) to TRBJ1-2; a possible D gene is TRBD1 (5 bases). Germline-derived CDR1 and CDR2 are LGHDT and YNNKEL (reference sequence). The length of the CDR3 is 15 residues. V was shortened by 4 bases and J by 0 bases, with 12 bases between the two germline ends. For the CDR3, the DNA is TGTGCCAGCAGCCGCTTAGACAGCCCTAACTATGGCTACACCTTC. Protein: CASSRLDSPNYGYTF.

The chain links TRBV12-5 to TRBJ2-2; D uncertain. V lost 0 bases, J lost 3 bases, and 8 bases lay in between. The germline gives CDR1 LGHNT, CDR2 FRNRAP. This CDR3 has 15 amino acids. CDR3 sequence reads: CASGLVPQDTGELFF. The CDR3 region has the DNA TGTGCTAGTGGTTTGGTACCTCAGGACACCGGGGAGCTGTTTTTT.

The genes are TRBV5-1 and TRBJ2-1; 8 nucleotides align to TRBD2. Germline values: CDR1 SGHRS, CDR2 YFSETQ. V shed 3 bases, J shed 0 bases, and the junction held 11 bases outside the gene matches. CDR3 size: 18 residues. The CDR3 reads CASSSPLGREDSYNEQFF. For the CDR3, the DNA is TGCGCCAGCAGCTCCCCTCTGGGGCGGGAGGACTCCTACAATGAGCAGTTCTTC.

The chain links TRBV7-2 to TRBJ2-4; D is unresolved. This CDR3 region has 17 residues. Deletions cut 4 bases from V and 0 bases from J, with 16 bases between. Per the germline V gene, CDR1 is SGHTA and CDR2 is FQGNSA. CDR3 residues: CASSWKRMEKAKNIQYF. CDR3 DNA sequence: TGTGCCAGCAGCTGGAAACGGATGGAGAAAGCCAAAAACATTCAGTACTTC.

The chain links TRBV21-1 to TRBJ1-1; the table's D call, TRBD1, has no DNA check behind it. TRBV21-1 is marked as a pseudogene. This CDR3 region has 14 residues. Here the CDR3 reads CASSKEGVPPEAFF. The CDR3 coding sequence is TGTGCCAGCAGCAAAGAGGGGGTCCCCCCTGAAGCTTTCTTT.

This chain uses TRBV27 with TRBJ2-1; TRBD2 aligns across 8 bases. Germline V lookup: CDR1 MNHEY, CDR2 SMNVEV (reference sequence). With 10 bases clipped from V and 4 bases from J, the junction kept 6 bases outside the gene matches. The CDR3 spans 13 residues. The CDR3 loop reads CATGGGLYNEQFF. In nucleotides, the CDR3 is TGTGCCACCGGGGGGGGCCTATACAATGAGCAGTTCTTC.

This rearrangement joins TRBV2 to TRBJ1-3; no firm D call. The CDR3 has 15 amino acids. Trimming took 5 bases from V and 1 from J, leaving 12 bases between them. Looked up from germline, CDR1 is SNHLY and CDR2 is FYNNEI. The CDR3 bases are TGTGCCAGCAGTCTTAGAACAGCTTCTGGAAACACCATATATTTT. It codes for CASSLRTASGNTIYF.

This clone was found once. The chain is built from TRBV19 and TRBJ1-1, with no clear D. This CDR3 region has 14 residues. Trimming cost V 3 bases and J 1 base, with 9 bases left between them. Germline V gene data show CDR1 as LNHDA and CDR2 as SQIVND (reference sequence). CDR3 sequence: CASSIGQPNTEAFF. CDR3 nucleotide sequence: TGTGCCAGTAGTATTGGGCAGCCGAACACTGAAGCTTTCTTT.

The CDR3 DNA sequence: TGTGCCAGCCTTCCCCGCGCCTACGAGCAGTACTTC. Translating it yields CASLPRAYEQYF. J is TRBJ2-7 and V is TRBV21-1; the DNA was not used to check the table's D call, TRBD2. TRBV21-1 is a pseudogene locus. The CDR3 consists of 12 residues.

The chain carries TRBV28 and TRBJ1-5, with D perhaps matching TRBD1 (6 bases). Trimming stripped 3 bases from V and 2 bases from J, with 11 bases between. CDR1 MDHEN and CDR2 SYDVKM come from the germline V gene. This CDR3 is 15 amino acids long. This CDR3 reads CASSFSRTGNQPQHF. CDR3 in DNA: TGTGCCAGCAGTTTTAGTAGGACAGGCAATCAGCCCCAGCATTTT.

The chain has TRBV27 and TRBJ2-2, with 8 bases aligning to TRBD2. The CDR3 extends over 16 amino acids. Trimming took 6 bases from V and 1 from J; bases not matched to a gene: 7. CDR1 MNHEY and CDR2 SMNVEV come from the germline V gene (reference sequence). CDR3 region: CASSITSGWNTGELFF. The CDR3 DNA follows: TGTGCCAGCAGCATAACTAGCGGCTGGAACACCGGGGAGCTGTTTTTT.

V gene TRBV5-1 combines with J gene TRBJ2-3; a possible D gene is TRBD2 (5 bases). In germline, CDR1 is SGHRS, CDR2 YFSETQ. The CDR3 runs 11 residues. Trimming left V 4 bases short and J 6 bases short, with 6 bases between. Written as DNA, the CDR3 is TGCGCCAGCAGCCCGGGGGATACGCAGTATTTT. Translated, it gives CASSPGDTQYF.

The chain uses TRBV7-3 and TRBJ2-1; 7 bases align to TRBD1. Germline loops: CDR1 SGHTA, CDR2 FQGTGA. CDR3 length equals 17 residues. The J segment lost 0 bases and the V segment lost 5 bases, leaving 10 bases of the junction unmatched. The CDR3 protein is CASSRTGLLSSYNEQFF. The CDR3 bases are TGTGCCAGCAGCCGGACAGGCCTCCTAAGCTCCTACAATGAGCAGTTCTTC.

V and J are TRBV7-2 and TRBJ1-2; the D gene is possibly TRBD1 (5 bases). The CDR3 is made up of 15 amino acids. Germline assignment: CDR1 SGHTA and CDR2 FQGNSA. V lost 5 bases to trimming and J lost 0 bases, with 13 bases between them. The DNA for the CDR3 is TGTGCCAGCAGCCAATTTGACAGCCCTAACTATGGCTACACCTTC. This translates into CASSQFDSPNYGYTF.

This chain joins TRBV6-2 or TRBV6-3 and TRBJ1-2; possible D gene TRBD1, 6 bases. Deletions cut 6 bases from V and 4 bases from J, with 12 bases between. CDR3 length equals 13 residues. Germline V CDR1 and CDR2: MNHEY, SVGEGT. CDR3: CASSLQGTYGYTF. CDR3 DNA sequence: TGTGCCAGCAGCCTTCAGGGGACCTATGGCTACACCTTC.

The chain links TRBV7-8 to TRBJ1-3; D is ambiguous. Germline CDR1 is SGHVS and CDR2 is FQNEAQ. The V and J ends lost 5 bases and 7 bases respectively, with 15 bases between them. The CDR3 runs 14 residues. CDR3 sequence reads: CASSPFRGGNTIYF. CDR3 DNA sequence: TGTGCCAGCAGCCCTTTCCGAGGAGGTAACACCATATATTTT. Full variable domain (outside the CDR3, taken from reference TRBV7-8 and TRBJ1-3): GAGVSQSPRYKVAKRGQDVALRCDPISGHVSLFWYQQALGQGPEFLTYFQNEAQLDKSGLPSDRFFAERPEGSVSTLKIQRTQQEDSAVYLCASSPFRGGNTIYFGEGSWLTVV.